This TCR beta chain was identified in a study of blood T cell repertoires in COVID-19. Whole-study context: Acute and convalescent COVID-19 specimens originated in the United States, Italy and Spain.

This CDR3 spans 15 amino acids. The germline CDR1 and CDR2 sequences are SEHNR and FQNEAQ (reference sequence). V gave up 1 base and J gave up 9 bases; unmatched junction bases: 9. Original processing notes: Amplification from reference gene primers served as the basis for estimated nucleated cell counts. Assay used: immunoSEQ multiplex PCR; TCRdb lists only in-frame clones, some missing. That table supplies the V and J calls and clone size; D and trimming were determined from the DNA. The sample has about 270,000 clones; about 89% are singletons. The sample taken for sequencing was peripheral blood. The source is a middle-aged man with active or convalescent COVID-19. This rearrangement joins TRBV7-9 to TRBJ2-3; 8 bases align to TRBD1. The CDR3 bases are TGTGCCAGCAGCTTAGTGACAGGGGCCGCCGGAACGCAGTATTTT. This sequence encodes CASSLVTGAAGTQYF.